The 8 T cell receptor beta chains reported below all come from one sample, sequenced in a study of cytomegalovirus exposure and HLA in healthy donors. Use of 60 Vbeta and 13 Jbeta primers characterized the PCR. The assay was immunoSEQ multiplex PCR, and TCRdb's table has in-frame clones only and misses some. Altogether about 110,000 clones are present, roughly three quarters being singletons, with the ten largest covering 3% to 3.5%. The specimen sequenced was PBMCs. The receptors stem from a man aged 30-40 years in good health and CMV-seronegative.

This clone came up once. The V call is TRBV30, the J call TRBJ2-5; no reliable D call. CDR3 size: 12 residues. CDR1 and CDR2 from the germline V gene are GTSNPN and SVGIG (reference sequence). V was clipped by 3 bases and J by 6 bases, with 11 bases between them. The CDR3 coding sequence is TGTGCCTGGAGCCGTGAGCTGAAGACCCAGTACTTC. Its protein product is CAWSRELKTQYF.

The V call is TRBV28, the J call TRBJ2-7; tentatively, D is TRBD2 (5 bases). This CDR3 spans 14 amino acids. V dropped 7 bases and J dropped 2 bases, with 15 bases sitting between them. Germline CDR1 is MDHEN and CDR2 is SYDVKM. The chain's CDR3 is CASKGSGNPYEQYF. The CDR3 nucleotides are TGTGCCAGCAAGGGCAGCGGCAACCCCTACGAGCAGTACTTC.

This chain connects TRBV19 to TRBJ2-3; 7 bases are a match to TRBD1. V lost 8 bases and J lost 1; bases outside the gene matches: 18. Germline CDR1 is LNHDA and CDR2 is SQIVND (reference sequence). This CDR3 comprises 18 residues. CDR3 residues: CASFPTGTEFWGTDTQYF. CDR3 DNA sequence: TGTGCCAGTTTTCCCACCGGGACAGAATTTTGGGGCACAGATACGCAGTATTTT.

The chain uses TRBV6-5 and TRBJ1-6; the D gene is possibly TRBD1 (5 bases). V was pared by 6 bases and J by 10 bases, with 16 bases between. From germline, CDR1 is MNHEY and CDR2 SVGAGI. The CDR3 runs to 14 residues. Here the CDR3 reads CASRAGRQRSPLHF. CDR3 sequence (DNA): TGTGCCAGCAGGGCAGGGAGGCAGAGGTCACCCCTCCACTTT.

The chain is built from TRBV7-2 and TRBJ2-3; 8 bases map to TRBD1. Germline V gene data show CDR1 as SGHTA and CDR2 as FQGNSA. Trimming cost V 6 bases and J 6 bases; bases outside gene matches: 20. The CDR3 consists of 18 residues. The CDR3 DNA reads TGTGCCAGCAGGTTTCCGGGCAGGGGGCGGTATCGGGTGGATACGCAGTATTTT. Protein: CASRFPGRGRYRVDTQYF. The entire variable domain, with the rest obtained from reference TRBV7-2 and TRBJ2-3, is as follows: GAGVSQSPSNKVTEKGKDVELRCDPISGHTALYWYRQSLGQGLEFLIYFQGNSAPDKSGLPSDRFSAERTGGSVSTLTIQRTQQEDSAVYLCASRFPGRGRYRVDTQYFGPGTRLTVL.

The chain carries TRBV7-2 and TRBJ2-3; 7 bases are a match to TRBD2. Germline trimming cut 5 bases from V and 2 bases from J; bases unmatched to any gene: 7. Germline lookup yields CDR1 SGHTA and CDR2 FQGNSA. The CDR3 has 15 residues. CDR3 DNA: TGTGCCAGCAGCACCCGTAGCGGGCTCACAGATACGCAGTATTTT. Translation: CASSTRSGLTDTQYF.

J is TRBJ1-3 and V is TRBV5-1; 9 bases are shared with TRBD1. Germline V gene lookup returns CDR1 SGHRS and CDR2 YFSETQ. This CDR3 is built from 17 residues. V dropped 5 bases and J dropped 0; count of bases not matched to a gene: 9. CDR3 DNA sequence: TGCGCCAGCAGACCGAGGACAGGGGAAAGCTCTGGAAACACCATATATTTT. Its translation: CASRPRTGESSGNTIYF. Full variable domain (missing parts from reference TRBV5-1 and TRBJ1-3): KAGVTQTPRYLIKTRGQQVTLSCSPISGHRSVSWYQQTPGQGLQFLFEYFSETQRNKGNFPGRFSGRQFSNSRSEMNVSTLELGDSALYLCASRPRTGESSGNTIYFGEGSWLTVV.

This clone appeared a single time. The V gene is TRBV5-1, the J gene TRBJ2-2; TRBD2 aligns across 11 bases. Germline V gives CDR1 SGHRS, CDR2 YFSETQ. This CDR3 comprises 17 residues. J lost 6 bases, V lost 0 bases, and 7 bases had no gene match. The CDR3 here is CASSLVTSGRGAGELFF. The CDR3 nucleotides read TGCGCCAGCAGCTTGGTTACTAGCGGGAGAGGGGCCGGGGAGCTGTTTTTT.